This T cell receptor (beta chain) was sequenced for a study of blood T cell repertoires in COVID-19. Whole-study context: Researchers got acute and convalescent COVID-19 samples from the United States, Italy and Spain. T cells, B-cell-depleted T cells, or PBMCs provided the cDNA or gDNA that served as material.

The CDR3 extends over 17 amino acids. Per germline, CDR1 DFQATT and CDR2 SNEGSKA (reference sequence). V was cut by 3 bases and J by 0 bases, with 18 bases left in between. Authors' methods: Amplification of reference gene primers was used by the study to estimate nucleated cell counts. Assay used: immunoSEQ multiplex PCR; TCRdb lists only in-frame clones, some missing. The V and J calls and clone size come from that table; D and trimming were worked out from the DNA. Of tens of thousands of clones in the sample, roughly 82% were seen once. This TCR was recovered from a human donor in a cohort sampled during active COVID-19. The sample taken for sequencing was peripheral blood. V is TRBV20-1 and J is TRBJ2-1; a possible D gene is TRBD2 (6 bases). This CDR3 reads CSASSLLAQSSYNEQFF. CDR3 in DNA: TGCAGTGCTAGTTCATTGCTAGCGCAGAGCTCCTACAATGAGCAGTTCTTC.